These 4 T cell receptor beta chains were sequenced from one sample in a study of post-analysis software for immune sequencing data. Prepared libraries of TCR beta cDNA carried unique molecular identifiers. Each CDR3 protein gets one entry after TCRdb re-called the PCR reads with MiXCR. The sample has about 160,000 distinct CDR3 sequences, around 36% seen once; the top ten hold 25% to 30%. The sample in question was blood, obtained after autologous hematopoietic stem cell transplantation. These receptors were taken from a girl aged 5 to 17 with multiple sclerosis.

Only one count was recorded for this clonotype. This chain joins TRBV20-1 and TRBJ2-3, with D maybe TRBD2 (6 bases). V dropped 6 bases and J dropped 5 bases, with 12 bases sitting between them. The CDR3 has 12 amino acids. The germline V gene has CDR1 DFQATT and CDR2 SNEGSKA (reference sequence). CDR3 DNA: TGCAGTGCGGGAGTTAGCGGAGATACGCAGTATTTT. Its translation is CSAGVSGDTQYF.

This chain joins TRBV19 and TRBJ2-5; D might be TRBD1 (6 bases). The J call is uncertain, as TRBJ2-7 better fits the DNA end. CDR1 and CDR2 (germline): LNHDA, SQIVND (reference sequence). CDR3 length: 14 residues. The CDR3 loop reads CASSIHQGPYEQYF. The CDR3 nucleotides read TGTGCCAGTAGTATCCACCAGGGGCCCTACGAGCAGTACTTC.

This clonotype was seen a handful of times. V and J are TRBV12-3 or TRBV12-4 and TRBJ1-6, with D perhaps matching TRBD1 (5 bases). V was shortened by 1 base and J by 6 bases, with 10 bases between the two germline ends. CDR3 size: 15 residues. CDR3 amino acids: CASSLGGTGNSPLHF. For the CDR3, the DNA is TGTGCCAGCAGTTTAGGAGGGACTGGTAATTCACCCCTCCACTTT.

This clonotype was observed many times. The rearrangement uses TRBV28 and TRBJ2-1; D tentatively fits TRBD1 or TRBD2 (6 bases each). This CDR3 has 17 amino acids. CDR1 is MDHEN, CDR2 SYDVKM, per germline. Trimming took 7 bases from V and 4 from J, leaving 23 bases between them. The DNA for the CDR3 is TGTGCCAGCACCCATTTGTTCGGGGGCCGAGGATACAATGAGCAGTTCTTC. It is translated as CASTHLFGGRGYNEQFF.